The sequence of this TCR beta chain was determined in a study of glioma-infiltrating T cells. Study results and caveats: Above-expected tissue-blood divergence occurred in all gliomas, most in low-grade ones. CDR3 overlap between tissue and blood was very small.

CDR1 is MNHNS and CDR2 is SASEGT in the germline V gene. CDR3 size: 13 residues. The V and J ends lost 6 bases and 0 bases respectively, with 6 bases between them. Using RNA template, CDR3s of TCR alpha and beta were amplified with iRepertoire arm-PCR. Input was 100-400 ng of tissue mRNA or PBMC total RNA. One entry per CDR3 protein results from TCRdb running MiXCR on the multiplex PCR reads. The profile shows some 85,000 distinct CDR3 sequences, under 30% of them singletons. This clonotype was counted at least ten times. Its antigen is undetermined. The chain employs TRBV6-1 and TRBJ2-1; the D is unclear. The sequenced material came from glioma tissue, nonneoplastic brain tissue, or PBMCs (not recorded which). The source of this sequence is a human donor with low-grade glioma or glioblastoma, undergoing nonglioma brain surgery, or in good health (not recorded which). CDR3 bases: TGTGCCAGCAGGTGGGGCTCCTACAATGAGCAGTTCTTC. Encoded protein: CASRWGSYNEQFF.